Given below is one T cell receptor beta chain in context. Its antigen is not known. The repertoire was sequenced with immunoSEQ multiplex PCR; TCRdb's copy has only in-frame clones and lacks some. The repertoire holds 120,000 or so clones, with around 84% as singletons. These data belong to a study of T cell responses to AZD1222 COVID-19 vaccine. General study results and limits: Reportedly, nearly half the spike-specific TCRs target unmutated variant regions. White British people made up most donors, females outnumbered males, and clonal diversity was possibly underestimated. There were vaccine-associated CD4 TCRs across spike, dominant at 160-218 and 743-854.

The sequencing used peripheral blood, collected 28 days after the second AZD1222 dose. The TCR originated in an adult who received the AZD1222 COVID-19 vaccine.

The DNA of the CDR3 is TGTGCCAGCAGCTTTAATGTCGGAGGAAACACCATATATTTT. Translation gives CASSFNVGGNTIYF. J is TRBJ1-3 and V is TRBV13; D gene ambiguous. Trimming stripped 3 bases from V and 4 bases from J, with 10 bases between. This CDR3 has 14 residues. Germline V gene data show CDR1 as PRHDT and CDR2 as FYEKMQ (reference sequence).